The next 16 T cell receptor beta chains were all read from a single sample in a study of blood T cell repertoires in COVID-19. TCRdb's table, derived via immunoSEQ multiplex PCR, lists solely in-frame clones and lacks some. The sample includes roughly 110,000 clones, 71% of them seen just once. Sequencing was done on a sample of peripheral blood. These receptors all stem from a human donor with acute or convalescent COVID-19. The donor label of this sample is uncertain.

This clone was seen more than once but under ten times. The chain links TRBV7-8 to TRBJ1-1; D remains unclear. Between the trimmed V and J ends, which lost 1 base and 8 bases, there was a span of 20 bases. This CDR3 contains 16 residues. Germline CDR1 and CDR2: SGHVS and FQNEAQ. In DNA, the CDR3 is TGTGCCAGCAGCTTAGAGAACAGACAAGTGAAAGGAGAAGCTTTCTTT. Translation gives CASSLENRQVKGEAFF.

The CDR3 DNA follows: TGCGCCAGCAGCTTGGTAGGGGGCGCACGGGAGACCCAGTACTTC. It specifies CASSLVGGARETQYF. J is TRBJ2-5 and V is TRBV5-1, with 7 bases matching TRBD1. This CDR3 has 15 residues. Germline V gene data show CDR1 as SGHRS and CDR2 as YFSETQ. J gave up 5 bases and V 0 bases, and 7 bases lay outside the gene matches.

V gene TRBV5-1 combines with J gene TRBJ2-1, with D possibly TRBD1 on 5 matching bases. V lost 4 bases to trimming and J lost 0 bases, with 11 bases between them. CDR1 and CDR2 (germline): SGHRS, YFSETQ. This CDR3 has 15 amino acids. The DNA of the CDR3 is TGCGCCAGCAGCCGCGACAGCCCCTCCTACAATGAGCAGTTCTTC. The encoded protein is CASSRDSPSYNEQFF.

The genes are TRBV21-1 and TRBJ2-7; TRBD1, the table's D call, lacks a check against the DNA. TRBV21-1 is a listed pseudogene. The CDR3 consists of 15 residues. The CDR3 DNA follows: TGTGCCAGCAGTAGGTTCCCCAGGGGTTGCAACGAGCAGTACGTC. Translated: CASSRFPRGCNEQYV.

The V gene is TRBV2, the J gene TRBJ1-1; 11 bases fit TRBD1. Germline V gene sequence: CDR1 SNHLY, CDR2 FYNNEI. J gave up 4 bases and V 4 bases, and 17 bases lay outside the gene matches. CDR3 length: 19 amino acids. CDR3 sequence reads: CASSAAGTGGKYWSTEAFF. CDR3 bases: TGTGCCAGCAGTGCCGCCGGGACAGGGGGAAAGTATTGGAGCACTGAAGCTTTCTTT. Full variable domain (missing parts from reference TRBV2 and TRBJ1-1): EPEVTQTPSHQVTQMGQEVILRCVPISNHLYFYWYRQILGQKVEFLVSFYNNEISEKSEIFDDQFSVERPDGSNFTLKIRSTKLEDSAMYFCASSAAGTGGKYWSTEAFFGQGTRLTVV.

This clone was counted only a few times. The rearrangement joins TRBV18 to TRBJ2-1; the D gene is possibly TRBD1 (8 bases). The germline V and J ends were trimmed by 3 bases and 9 bases, with 15 bases remaining between them. This CDR3 comprises 14 residues. CDR1 and CDR2 (germline): KGHSH, LQKENI. CDR3 in amino acids: CASSPLDREGEQFF. CDR3 sequence (DNA): TGTGCCAGCTCACCCCTGGACAGGGAGGGTGAGCAGTTCTTC. Together with reference TRBV18 and TRBJ2-1, the CDR3 gives the full variable domain: NAGVMQNPRHLVRRRGQEARLRCSPMKGHSHVYWYRQLPEEGLKFMVYLQKENIIDESGMPKERFSAEFPKEGPSILRIQQVVRGDSAAYFCASSPLDREGEQFFGPGTRLTVL.

The rearrangement uses TRBV6-6 and TRBJ1-4, with D possibly TRBD1 on 5 matching bases. This CDR3 is 15 amino acids long. Germline values: CDR1 MNHNY, CDR2 SVGAGI (reference sequence). Trimming took 2 bases from V and 3 from J, leaving 10 bases between them. CDR3 coding DNA: TGTGCCAGCAGTTACGGGGGGTCTGCTAATGAAAAACTGTTTTTT. This gives the protein CASSYGGSANEKLFF.

V usage is TRBV11-2 and J usage is TRBJ1-4, with D tentatively TRBD1 (6 bases). The V end was cut by 0 bases, the J end by 8 bases, with 16 bases between. The CDR3 consists of 16 residues. Germline CDR1 reads SGHAT; CDR2 reads FQNNGV. Written as DNA, the CDR3 is TGTGCCAGCAGCTTAGATCTCGCAGGGGTGGGCGAAAAACTGTTTTTT. This codes for CASSLDLAGVGEKLFF.

The rearrangement links TRBV20-1 to TRBJ2-7; D might be TRBD2 (6 bases). V was shortened by 1 base and J by 9 bases, with 10 bases between the two germline ends. The CDR3 covers 11 residues. Germline V lookup: CDR1 DFQATT, CDR2 SNEGSKA (reference sequence). As DNA, the CDR3 is TGCAGTGCTAGAGGTCAGGGAGGGCAGTACTTC. Its protein product is CSARGQGGQYF.

The table lists this clone with many counts. The J gene is TRBJ1-1, the V gene TRBV6-5; a possible D gene is TRBD1 (5 bases). This CDR3 comprises 13 residues. The germline V and J ends were trimmed by 7 bases and 1 base, with 10 bases remaining between them. Germline V lookup: CDR1 MNHEY, CDR2 SVGAGI. Written as DNA, the CDR3 is TGTGCCAGCATTCGACAGCCGAACACTGAAGCTTTCTTT. This sequence encodes CASIRQPNTEAFF.

This sequence joins TRBV2 and TRBJ2-7; D may be TRBD1 (6 bases). The CDR3 consists of 14 residues. Per the germline V gene, CDR1 is SNHLY and CDR2 is FYNNEI. V lost 6 bases to trimming and J lost 4 bases, with 16 bases between them. The CDR3 DNA reads as TGTGCCAGCAGAGATACGGGACATTCATACGAGCAGTACGTC. This encodes CASRDTGHSYEQYV.

This rearrangement joins TRBV30 to TRBJ1-4; D is perhaps TRBD1 (6 bases). V lost 5 bases and J lost 5, with 18 bases in between. Germline-derived CDR1 and CDR2 are GTSNPN and SVGIG (reference sequence). The CDR3 runs to 15 residues. The CDR3 coding sequence is TGTGCCTGGGCTGGGGACCTGCAGGGGAATGAAAAACTGTTTTTT. It yields the protein CAWAGDLQGNEKLFF.

This chain uses TRBV19 with TRBJ1-3; the D is unclear. Trimming took 9 bases from V and 0 from J, leaving 18 bases between them. CDR1 is LNHDA, CDR2 SQIVND, per germline (reference sequence). This CDR3 region has 16 residues. The CDR3, as DNA: TGTGCCAGCACCAAAGGTGGGCAGGTCTCTGGAAACACCATATATTTT. It encodes CASTKGGQVSGNTIYF.

This chain links TRBV6-6 with TRBJ1-6; D possibly corresponds to TRBD1 (6 bases). Trimming cost V 4 bases and J 8 bases, with 18 bases left between them. Germline V gene data show CDR1 as MNHNY and CDR2 as SVGAGI (reference sequence). CDR3 length: 16 amino acids. For the CDR3, the DNA is TGTGCCAGCAGTTCCGCACAGGGTGTGAGTGATTCACCCCTCCACTTT. This gives the protein CASSSAQGVSDSPLHF.

The V and J genes are TRBV28 and TRBJ1-2; TRBD1 is a possible D gene (6 bases). The germline V gene has CDR1 MDHEN and CDR2 SYDVKM. The CDR3 is 13 residues long. The V gene lost 2 bases and the J gene lost 5 bases, with 9 bases spanning the gap. CDR3 protein: CASSLVRGYGYTF. CDR3 coding DNA: TGTGCCAGCAGTTTAGTCAGGGGTTATGGCTACACCTTC.

This chain links TRBV5-8 with TRBJ2-3; D is undetermined. Germline lookup yields CDR1 SGHTS and CDR2 YDEGEE. This CDR3 has 12 residues. V was cut by 4 bases and J by 2 bases, with 5 bases left in between. CDR3 DNA sequence: TGTGCCAGCAGCGCGGACACAGATACGCAGTATTTT. Amino acids: CASSADTDTQYF. Full variable domain (outside the CDR3, taken from reference TRBV5-8 and TRBJ2-3): EAGVTQSPTHLIKTRGQQATLRCSPISGHTSVYWYQQALGLGLQFLLWYDEGEERNRGNFPPRFSGRQFPNYSSELNVNALELEDSALYLCASSADTDTQYFGPGTRLTVL.